The T cell receptor (beta chain) described here comes from a study of CD8 T cells in ankylosing spondylitis. Points from the study as a whole: Prior literature has documented some motif variants in synovial fluid and blood from reactive arthritis. Clones linked with disease were CD8+ and fairly uncommon in the peripheral blood. From matched ankylosing spondylitis synovial fluid, disease-linked clones were reportedly recovered at significantly enriched levels. Seemingly characteristic of ankylosing spondylitis blood was a TCR beta motif consisting of about 8 highly homologous variants.

Only a few counts were recorded for this clonotype. Antigen: not known. Germline lookup yields CDR1 SGHRS and CDR2 YFSETQ. Trimming left V 4 bases short and J 8 bases short, with 11 bases between. This CDR3 region has 12 residues. Researchers built TCR beta libraries using quantitative 5'-RACE with molecular barcodes. TCRdb processed the 5' RACE reads anew with MiXCR; each CDR3 protein has one entry. The sample lists some 330,000 distinct CDR3 sequences, 6.5% to 10% occurring once. This TCR came from a male donor with ankylosing spondylitis. Sequencing input: blood, either unsorted or a sorted T cell fraction (not recorded which). The rearrangement uses TRBV5-1 and TRBJ2-3; D uncertain. CDR3 region: CASSPEATTQYF. For the CDR3, the DNA is TGCGCCAGCAGCCCCGAGGCCACTACGCAGTATTTT.